These T cell receptor beta chains were read from a single sample in a study of cytomegalovirus exposure and HLA in healthy donors. Measured with immunoSEQ multiplex PCR; TCRdb has only the in-frame clones, and not every one. The sample has some 110,000 clones, 66% seen once. Sequencing was done on a sample of PBMCs. Receptors originate from a man in his late teens or twenties in good health and CMV-seronegative. The conserved cysteine and the conserved F or W are not part of the CDR3 here. The order of the fields is V gene, J gene, D gene, CDR3 protein. D genes are given only for firm matches.

TRBV28,TRBJ1-1,NA,ASSPTRGSWNTEAF
TRBV7-2,TRBJ1-2,TRBD1,ASSSRDRGQAIYGYT
TRBV6-1,TRBJ1-5,NA,ASSDDSRVPNQPQH
TRBV28,TRBJ2-7,NA,ASSRGVGLQY
TRBV7-2,TRBJ2-1,NA,ASSLGMGRVTRNEQF
TRBV14,NA,NA,ASSLGQLRAYEQY
TRBV9,TRBJ1-1,TRBD1,ASSVRDSNTEAF
TRBV7-8,TRBJ2-1,TRBD2,ASSNREGWASYNEQF
TRBV5-6,TRBJ2-7,TRBD2,ASSLLYGSGAYPYEQY
TRBV27,TRBJ2-1,NA,ASSRDRRVSSYNEQF
TRBV4-2,TRBJ1-5,TRBD1,ASSQAGGQGGQPQH
TRBV7-2,TRBJ2-1,TRBD2,ASSLASGSHNEQF
TRBV7-9,TRBJ2-5,NA,ASSFLGRAETQY
TRBV28,TRBJ2-7,TRBD2,ASRPSGGSSEQY
TRBV28,TRBJ1-2,TRBD1,ASTARDRGHGYT
TRBV5-1,TRBJ2-5,NA,ASSLEQEPPQETQY
TRBV6-5,TRBJ2-3,NA,ASKRTGTDTQY
TRBV6-5,TRBJ1-4,NA,ASSYSTEINEKLF
TRBV19,TRBJ1-6,NA,ASRTGEYNSPLH
TRBV20-1,TRBJ2-5,NA,SARLQETQY
TRBV28,TRBJ2-1,TRBD1,ASIPGTVRTNEQF
TRBV18,TRBJ2-5,TRBD2,ASSSKRTSGTQETQY
TRBV7-6,TRBJ2-7,TRBD2,ASSSLTGTNHYEQY
TRBV11-3,TRBJ1-1,NA,ASSLNPVNTEAF
TRBV4-3,TRBJ2-1,TRBD2,ASSQDLGVGRGSEQF
TRBV6-5,TRBJ1-5,NA,ASSSQGSLPQH
TRBV19,TRBJ2-1,NA,ASSIGYNEQF
TRBV11-3,TRBJ2-3,NA,ASSRGLSDTQY
TRBV7-9,TRBJ1-1,NA,SSSLYGGSMNTEAF
TRBV5-4,NA,NA,ASSLGMNLGYEQY
TRBV18,TRBJ2-3,TRBD2,ASSIGLADQRTQY
TRBV2,NA,NA,ASGTAPNYEQY
TRBV5-4,TRBJ1-2,NA,ASSDRLNYGYT